The 22 T cell receptor beta chains reported below all come from one sample, sequenced in a study of STAT3 mutations in large granular lymphocyte leukemia. Study results and caveats: In T-cell large granular lymphocyte leukemia, about half of patients showed multiple immunodominant subclonotypes.

These TCRs' antigens remain unknown. Measured with immunoSEQ multiplex PCR; TCRdb has only the in-frame clones, and not every one. The sample lists under 25,000 clones; approximately 90% were seen once. Sequencing was performed on peripheral blood mononuclear cells. The receptors here all came from a man aged 55 to 70 with T-cell large granular lymphocyte leukemia. Some clones in this sample may be carry-over from other donors' samples.

The V call is TRBV7-9, the J call TRBJ2-7; D is ambiguous. Germline V gene data show CDR1 as SEHNR and CDR2 as FQNEAQ (reference sequence). The CDR3 is 15 residues long. Trimming took 2 bases from V and 5 from J, leaving 16 bases between them. The DNA of the CDR3 is TGTGCCAGCAGCTTAAATGCCCCTAGTATCCACGAGCAGTACTTC. It is translated as CASSLNAPSIHEQYF.

The chain joins TRBV6-1 to TRBJ1-5; D remains unclear. From germline, CDR1 is MNHNS and CDR2 SASEGT. V was trimmed by 8 bases and J by 9 bases, leaving 20 bases between them. The CDR3 sequence is 14 residues long. Written as DNA, the CDR3 is TGTGCCAGCGTCGAGCCGGGGAGTGATCGGCCCCAGCATTTT. Its protein product is CASVEPGSDRPQHF.

The CDR3 spells CASSLAGGDQPQHF. CDR3 sequence (DNA): TGTGCCAGCAGCTTGGCCGGGGGGGATCAGCCCCAGCATTTT. The J gene is TRBJ1-5, the V gene TRBV5-8; weak D call: TRBD1 (5 bases). The germline gives CDR1 SGHTS, CDR2 YDEGEE. V gave up 0 bases and J gave up 5 bases, with 9 bases separating them. The CDR3 runs 14 residues.

V is TRBV28 and J is TRBJ1-1; D is uncertain. Germline lookup yields CDR1 MDHEN and CDR2 SYDVKM. The CDR3 runs 15 residues. Trimming shortened V by 6 bases and J by 0 bases, and 14 bases separated the two germline ends. The CDR3 here is CASSIRGFMNTEAFF. As DNA, the CDR3 is TGTGCCAGCAGCATCAGAGGCTTCATGAACACTGAAGCTTTCTTT.

This sequence joins TRBV9 and TRBJ2-3; TRBD2 aligns across 9 bases. V lost 0 bases and J lost 6; bases outside the gene matches: 2. CDR3 size: 14 residues. Looked up from germline, CDR1 is SGDLS and CDR2 is YYNGEE. The CDR3 spells CASSVVSGGDTQYF. The CDR3 nucleotides read TGTGCCAGCAGCGTAGTCAGCGGGGGGGATACGCAGTATTTT.

The rearrangement links TRBV7-6 to TRBJ2-7; unclear D gene. Germline CDR1 is SGHVS and CDR2 is FNYEAQ. The ends were cut back, 5 bases at V and 5 bases at J, with 16 bases in the middle. The CDR3 has 14 residues. For the CDR3, the DNA is TGTGCCAGCAGCCCCGCGTCAAAGGCCCACGAGCAGTACTTC. This codes for CASSPASKAHEQYF.

This CDR3 reads CASSRGLNTEAFF. The DNA of the CDR3 is TGTGCCAGCAGCCGGGGGTTGAACACTGAAGCTTTCTTT. The chain employs TRBV14 and TRBJ1-1; a possible D gene is TRBD1 (5 bases). There are 13 residues in the CDR3. Trimming took 4 bases from V and 0 from J, leaving 6 bases between them. Germline CDR1 SGHDN, CDR2 FVKESK. Combining the CDR3 with reference TRBV14 and TRBJ1-1 gives the whole variable domain EAGVTQFPSHSVIEKGQTVTLRCDPISGHDNLYWYRRVMGKEIKFLLHFVKESKQDESGMPNNRFLAERTGGTYSTLKVQPAELEDSGVYFCASSRGLNTEAFFGQGTRLTVV.

The chain employs TRBV18 and TRBJ2-3; tentative D call: TRBD1 (6 bases). Germline values: CDR1 KGHSH, CDR2 LQKENI. The CDR3 covers 14 residues. V was cut by 2 bases and J by 0 bases, with 6 bases left in between. Here the CDR3 DNA reads TGTGCCAGCTCACCAACAGGGAGCACAGATACGCAGTATTTT. It translates to CASSPTGSTDTQYF.

The chain carries TRBV27 and TRBJ2-1; 8 nucleotides line up with TRBD2. V trimming: 0 bases; J trimming: 7 bases; junction bases outside the gene matches: 14. The CDR3 has 18 amino acids. Germline-derived CDR1 and CDR2 are MNHEY and SMNVEV (reference sequence). CDR3 sequence reads: CASSLSGRARNWANEQFF. The CDR3 nucleotides are TGTGCCAGCAGTTTATCCGGGAGGGCCCGGAATTGGGCTAATGAGCAGTTCTTC.

This chain uses TRBV6-1 with TRBJ2-7; D call uncertain. The CDR3 extends over 11 amino acids. The germline gives CDR1 MNHNS, CDR2 SASEGT. The germline V and J ends were trimmed by 0 bases and 4 bases, with 1 base remaining between them. The CDR3 DNA reads as TGTGCCAGCAGTGAAGCATACGAGCAGTACTTC. It encodes CASSEAYEQYF.

The chain uses TRBV7-2 and TRBJ2-5; no definite D call. The V gene's germline CDR1 is SGHTA and CDR2 FQGNSA. The CDR3 runs 10 residues. Trimming shortened V by 5 bases and J by 4 bases, and 2 bases separated the two germline ends. For the CDR3, the DNA is TGTGCCAGCAGCCGAGAGACCCAGTACTTC. This codes for CASSRETQYF.

This rearrangement joins TRBV5-3 to TRBJ2-7; D is ambiguous. TRBV5-3 is an open reading frame, and its role is uncertain. This CDR3 has 15 residues. V was cut by 0 bases and J by 0 bases, with 10 bases left in between. The CDR3 nucleotides are TGTGCCAGAAGCTTGGTGGCTCGAAGCTCCTACGAGCAGTACTTC. Residues: CARSLVARSSYEQYF.

V is TRBV7-9 and J is TRBJ1-4; D perhaps matches TRBD1 (6 bases). The germline gives CDR1 SEHNR, CDR2 FQNEAQ (reference sequence). The CDR3 length is 13 residues. V was shortened by 4 bases and J by 8 bases, with 11 bases between the two germline ends. CDR3 sequence (DNA): TGTGCCAGCAGCTGGACAGAGCTCGAAAAACTGTTTTTT. Translated, it gives CASSWTELEKLFF.

The chain is built from TRBV15 and TRBJ1-3; D possibly corresponds to TRBD1 (6 bases). Germline V gene sequence: CDR1 LNHNV, CDR2 YYDKDF (reference sequence). The CDR3 spans 12 residues. With 8 bases removed from V and 8 bases from J, the gap between germline ends came to 13 bases. Here the CDR3 reads CATGGLRDTIYF. CDR3 in DNA: TGTGCCACCGGGGGCCTCCGGGACACCATATATTTT.

In its sample, this clone was seen once. The chain recombines TRBV7-9 with TRBJ1-2; no firm D call. The CDR3 length is 15 residues. Germline V gives CDR1 SEHNR, CDR2 FQNEAQ (reference sequence). V lost 0 bases, J lost 4 bases, and 12 bases lay in between. CDR3 bases: TGTGCCAGCAGCTTAGCGCTGGCCGAGGGCTATGGCTACACCTTC. Translating gives CASSLALAEGYGYTF.

The chain carries TRBV7-3 and TRBJ2-5; 8 bases agree with TRBD2. The germline V gene has CDR1 SGHTA and CDR2 FQGTGA. Trimming took 5 bases from V and 4 from J; bases not matched to a gene: 3. The CDR3 is 13 residues long. DNA of the CDR3: TGTGCCAGCAGCCGGGGGGGTGGAGAGACCCAGTACTTC. Residues: CASSRGGGETQYF.

The chain carries TRBV10-2 and TRBJ2-5, with 13 bases that match TRBD2. Trimming removed 5 bases from V and 5 bases from J; junction bases left unmatched: 8. CDR1 and CDR2 from the germline V gene are WSHSY and SAAADI. This CDR3 comprises 16 residues. The CDR3 DNA reads as TGCGCCAGCAGTACACTAGCGGGAGGGCCTCGGGAGACCCAGTACTTC. This translates into CASSTLAGGPRETQYF.

This clone appeared a single time. The V call is TRBV5-1, the J call TRBJ2-7, with 9 bases identical to TRBD1. V lost 4 bases and J lost 7; bases outside the gene matches: 6. CDR3 length equals 13 residues. In germline, CDR1 is SGHRS, CDR2 YFSETQ. CDR3 in amino acids: CASSPATGGEQYF. For the CDR3, the DNA is TGCGCCAGCAGCCCTGCGACAGGGGGTGAGCAGTACTTC.

This rearrangement joins TRBV5-4 to TRBJ2-1; 8 bases agree with TRBD1. Per germline, CDR1 SGHNT and CDR2 YYREEE (reference sequence). The CDR3 runs 15 residues. Trimming took 5 bases from V and 7 from J; bases not matched to a gene: 11. The chain's CDR3 is CASRPDRGRGNEQFF. The CDR3 coding sequence is TGTGCCAGCAGGCCTGACAGGGGAAGAGGGAATGAGCAGTTCTTC.

This clone was recorded a few times. This chain uses TRBV7-9 with TRBJ2-1; 12 bases match TRBD2. The CDR3 has 15 amino acids. With 6 bases clipped from V and 4 bases from J, the junction kept 4 bases outside the gene matches. CDR1 and CDR2 from the germline V gene are SEHNR and FQNEAQ (reference sequence). DNA of the CDR3: TGTGCCAGCAGTTTGCTAGCGGGAGGGTACAATGAGCAGTTCTTC. Protein product: CASSLLAGGYNEQFF.

CDR3 coding DNA: TGTGCCAGCCGCGTGACAGGGTCTACTGGAAACACCATATATTTT. Translated, it gives CASRVTGSTGNTIYF. This rearrangement joins TRBV28 to TRBJ1-3; 7 nucleotides agree with TRBD1. Trimming at V came to 8 bases and at J to 2 bases, leaving 9 bases not matched to a gene. CDR1 is MDHEN, CDR2 SYDVKM, per germline. The CDR3 consists of 15 residues.

This chain joins TRBV25-1 and TRBJ2-5; 7 nucleotides agree with TRBD1. The J segment lost 4 bases and the V segment lost 3 bases, leaving 8 bases of the junction unmatched. This CDR3 spans 15 amino acids. Germline CDR1 and CDR2: MGHDK and SYGVNS. The DNA of the CDR3 is TGTGCCAGCAGTGAGCCCGGGGCAGGGGGAGAGACCCAGTACTTC. Its protein product is CASSEPGAGGETQYF.